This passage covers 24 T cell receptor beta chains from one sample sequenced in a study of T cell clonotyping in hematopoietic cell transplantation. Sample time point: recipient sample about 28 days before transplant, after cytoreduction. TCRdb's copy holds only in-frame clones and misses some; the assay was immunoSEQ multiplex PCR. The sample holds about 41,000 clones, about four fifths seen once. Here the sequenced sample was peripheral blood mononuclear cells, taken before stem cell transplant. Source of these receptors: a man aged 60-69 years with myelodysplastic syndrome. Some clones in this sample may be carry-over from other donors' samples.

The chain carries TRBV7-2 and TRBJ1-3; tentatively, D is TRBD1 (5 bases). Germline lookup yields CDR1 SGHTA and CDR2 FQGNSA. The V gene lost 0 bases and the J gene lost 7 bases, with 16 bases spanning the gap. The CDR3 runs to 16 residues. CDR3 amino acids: CASSLAGAGGPNTIYF. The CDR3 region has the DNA TGTGCCAGCAGCTTAGCCGGGGCAGGAGGACCGAACACCATATATTTT. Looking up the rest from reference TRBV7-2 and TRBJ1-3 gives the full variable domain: GAGVSQSPSNKVTEKGKDVELRCDPISGHTALYWYRQSLGQGLEFLIYFQGNSAPDKSGLPSDRFSAERTGGSVSTLTIQRTQQEDSAVYLCASSLAGAGGPNTIYFGEGSWLTVV.

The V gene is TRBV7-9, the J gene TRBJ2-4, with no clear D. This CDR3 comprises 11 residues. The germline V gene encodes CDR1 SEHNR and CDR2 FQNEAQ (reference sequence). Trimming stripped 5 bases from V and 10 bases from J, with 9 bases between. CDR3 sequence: CASSPSLIQYF. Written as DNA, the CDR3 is TGTGCCAGCAGCCCAAGCTTAATTCAGTACTTC.

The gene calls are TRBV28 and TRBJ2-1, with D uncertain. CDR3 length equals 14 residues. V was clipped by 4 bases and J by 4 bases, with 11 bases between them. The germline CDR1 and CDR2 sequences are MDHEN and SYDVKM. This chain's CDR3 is CASSSLAGYNEQFF. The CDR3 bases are TGTGCCAGCAGTTCCCTGGCTGGATACAATGAGCAGTTCTTC.

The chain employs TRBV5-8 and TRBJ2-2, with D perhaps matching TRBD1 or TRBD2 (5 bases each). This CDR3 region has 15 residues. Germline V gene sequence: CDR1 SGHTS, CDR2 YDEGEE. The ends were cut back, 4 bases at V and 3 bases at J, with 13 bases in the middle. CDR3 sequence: CASSPLEGYTGELFF. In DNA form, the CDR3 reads TGTGCCAGCAGCCCCCTCGAGGGGTACACCGGGGAGCTGTTTTTT.

The DNA for the CDR3 is TGCGCCACCTCGACCTTAGGCACCGGGGAGCTGTTTTTT. Its protein product is CATSTLGTGELFF. V is TRBV10-1 and J is TRBJ2-2, with D uncertain. Trimming pared 10 bases from V and 4 bases from J, leaving 13 bases between. Germline CDR1 and CDR2: WNHNN and SYGVQD (reference sequence). The CDR3 sequence is 13 residues long.

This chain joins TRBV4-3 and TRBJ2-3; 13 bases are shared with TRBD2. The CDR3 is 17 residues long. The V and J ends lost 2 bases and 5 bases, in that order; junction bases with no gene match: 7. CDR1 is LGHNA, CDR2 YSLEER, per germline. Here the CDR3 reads CASSQRGLAGARDTQYF. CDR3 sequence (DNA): TGCGCCAGCAGCCAACGCGGACTAGCGGGGGCGAGAGATACGCAGTATTTT.

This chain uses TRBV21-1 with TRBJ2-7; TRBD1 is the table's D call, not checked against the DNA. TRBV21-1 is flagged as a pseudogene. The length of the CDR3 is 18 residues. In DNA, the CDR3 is TGTGCCAGCAGCCCCCGGGACAGGGGTGGGTTAAGCTCCTACGAGCAGTACTTC. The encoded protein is CASSPRDRGGLSSYEQYF.

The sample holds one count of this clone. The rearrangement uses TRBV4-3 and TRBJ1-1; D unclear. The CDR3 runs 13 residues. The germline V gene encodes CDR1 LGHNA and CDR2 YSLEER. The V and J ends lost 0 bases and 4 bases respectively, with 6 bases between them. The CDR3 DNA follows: TGCGCCAGCAGCCAAGATCGGACCACTGAAGCTTTCTTT. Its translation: CASSQDRTTEAFF.

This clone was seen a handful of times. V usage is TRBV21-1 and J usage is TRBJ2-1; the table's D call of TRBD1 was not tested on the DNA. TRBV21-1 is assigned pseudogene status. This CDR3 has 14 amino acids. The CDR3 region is CASRSGTGADEQFF. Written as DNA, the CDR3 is TGTGCCAGCAGGTCCGGGACAGGGGCTGATGAGCAGTTCTTC.

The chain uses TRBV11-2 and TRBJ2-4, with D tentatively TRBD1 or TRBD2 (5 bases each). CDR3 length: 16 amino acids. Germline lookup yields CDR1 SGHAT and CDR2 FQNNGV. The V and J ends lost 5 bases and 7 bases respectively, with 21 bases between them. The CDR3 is CASSLGWGSRGNIQYF. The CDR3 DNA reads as TGTGCCAGCAGCCTAGGGTGGGGGTCGCGAGGGAACATTCAGTACTTC.

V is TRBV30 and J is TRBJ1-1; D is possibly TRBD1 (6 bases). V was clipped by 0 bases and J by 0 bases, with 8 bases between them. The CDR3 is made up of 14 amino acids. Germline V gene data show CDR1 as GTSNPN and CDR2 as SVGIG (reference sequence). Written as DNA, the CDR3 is TGTGCCTGGAGTGTGCAGGGGCTGAACACTGAAGCTTTCTTT. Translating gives CAWSVQGLNTEAFF.

As DNA, the CDR3 is TGCGCCAGCAGCCGAGACAGGGGAGAGACCCAGTACTTC. Its protein is CASSRDRGETQYF. The chain couples TRBV4-3 to TRBJ2-5; 8 bases line up with TRBD1. The CDR3 sequence is 13 residues long. Per the germline V gene, CDR1 is LGHNA and CDR2 is YSLEER. Losses at the gene ends were 4 bases for V and 4 bases for J; bases not matched to a gene: 2.

The CDR3 DNA reads TGCGCCAGCAGCCAAGAGTCCGGGCTGTCCCAGTACTTC. It codes for CASSQESGLSQYF. V is TRBV4-3 and J is TRBJ2-5; D ambiguous. The V and J ends lost 0 bases and 9 bases respectively, with 11 bases between them. The CDR3 is 13 amino acids. Per germline, CDR1 LGHNA and CDR2 YSLEER.

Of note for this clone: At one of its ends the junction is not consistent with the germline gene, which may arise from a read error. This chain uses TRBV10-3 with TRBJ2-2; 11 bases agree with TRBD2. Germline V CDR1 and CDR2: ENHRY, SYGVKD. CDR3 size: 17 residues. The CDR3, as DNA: TGTGCCATCAGGGAGTCGATACTAGCGGGGGACACCGGGGAGCTGTTTTTT. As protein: CAIRESILAGDTGELFF.

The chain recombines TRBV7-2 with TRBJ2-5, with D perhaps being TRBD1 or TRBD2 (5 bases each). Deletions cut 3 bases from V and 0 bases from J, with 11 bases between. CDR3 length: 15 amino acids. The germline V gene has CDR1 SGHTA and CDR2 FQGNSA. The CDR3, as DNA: TGTGCCAGCAGCTTTTGGGGGTCGTACCAAGAGACCCAGTACTTC. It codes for CASSFWGSYQETQYF.

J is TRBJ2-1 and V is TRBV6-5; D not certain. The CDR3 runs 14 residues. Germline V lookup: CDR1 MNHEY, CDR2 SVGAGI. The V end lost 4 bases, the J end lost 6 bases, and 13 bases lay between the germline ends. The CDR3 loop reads CASSSWTSLNEQFF. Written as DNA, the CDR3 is TGTGCCAGCAGTTCTTGGACGAGCCTCAATGAGCAGTTCTTC.

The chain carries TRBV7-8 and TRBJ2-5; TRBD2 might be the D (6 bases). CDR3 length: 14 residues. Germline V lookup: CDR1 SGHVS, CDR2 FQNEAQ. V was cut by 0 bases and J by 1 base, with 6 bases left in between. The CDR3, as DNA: TGTGCCAGCAGCTTAGCGGGGGGCCAAGAGACCCAGTACTTC. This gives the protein CASSLAGGQETQYF.

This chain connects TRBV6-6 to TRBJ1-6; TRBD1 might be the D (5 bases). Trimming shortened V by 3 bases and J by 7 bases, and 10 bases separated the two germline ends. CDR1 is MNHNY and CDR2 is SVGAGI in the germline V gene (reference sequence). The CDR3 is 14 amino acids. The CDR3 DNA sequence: TGTGCCAGCAGTTATCGGGGCGAAAATTCACCCCTCCACTTT. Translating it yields CASSYRGENSPLHF.

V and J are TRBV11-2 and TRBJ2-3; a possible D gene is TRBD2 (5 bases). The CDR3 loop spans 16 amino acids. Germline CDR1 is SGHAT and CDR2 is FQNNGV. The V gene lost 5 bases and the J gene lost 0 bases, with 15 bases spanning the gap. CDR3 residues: CASSPTPWTSTDTQYF. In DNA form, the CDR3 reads TGTGCCAGCAGCCCCACCCCCTGGACTAGCACAGATACGCAGTATTTT. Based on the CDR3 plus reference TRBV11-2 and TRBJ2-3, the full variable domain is EAGVAQSPRYKIIEKRQSVAFWCNPISGHATLYWYQQILGQGPKLLIQFQNNGVVDDSQLPKDRFSAERLKGVDSTLKIQPAKLEDSAVYLCASSPTPWTSTDTQYFGPGTRLTVL.

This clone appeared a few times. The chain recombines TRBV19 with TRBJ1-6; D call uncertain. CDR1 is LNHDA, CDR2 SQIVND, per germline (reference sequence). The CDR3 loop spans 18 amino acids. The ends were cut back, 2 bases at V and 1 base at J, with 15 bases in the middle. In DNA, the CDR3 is TGTGCCAGTAGTATATCCGGCCCATCGGGGTCCTATAATTCACCCCTCCACTTT. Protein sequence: CASSISGPSGSYNSPLHF.

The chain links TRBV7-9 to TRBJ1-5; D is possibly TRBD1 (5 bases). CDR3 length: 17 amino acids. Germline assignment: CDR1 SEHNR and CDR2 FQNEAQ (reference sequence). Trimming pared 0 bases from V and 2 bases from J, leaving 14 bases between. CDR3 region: CASSLAGGVVGNQPQHF. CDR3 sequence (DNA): TGTGCCAGCAGCTTAGCTGGAGGGGTAGTTGGCAATCAGCCCCAGCATTTT.

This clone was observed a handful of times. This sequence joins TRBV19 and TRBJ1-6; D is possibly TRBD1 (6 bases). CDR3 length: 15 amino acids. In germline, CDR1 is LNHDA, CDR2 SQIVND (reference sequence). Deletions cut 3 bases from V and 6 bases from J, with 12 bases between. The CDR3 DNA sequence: TGTGCCAGTAGTATGGAAAGGGGGTTTAATTCACCCCTCCACTTT. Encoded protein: CASSMERGFNSPLHF.

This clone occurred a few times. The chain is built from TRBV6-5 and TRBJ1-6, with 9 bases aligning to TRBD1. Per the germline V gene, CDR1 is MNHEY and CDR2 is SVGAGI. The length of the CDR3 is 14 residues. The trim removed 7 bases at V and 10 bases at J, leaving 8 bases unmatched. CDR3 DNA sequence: TGTGCCAGCACCCTTGGGACAGGGAAATCACCCCTCCACTTT. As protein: CASTLGTGKSPLHF.

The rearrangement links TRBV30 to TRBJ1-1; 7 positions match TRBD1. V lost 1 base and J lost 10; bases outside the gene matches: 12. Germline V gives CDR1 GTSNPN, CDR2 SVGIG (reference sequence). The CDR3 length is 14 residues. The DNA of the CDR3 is TGTGCCTGGAGTGGGGGCCAGGGGGGGGTTGGAGCTTTCTTT. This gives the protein CAWSGGQGGVGAFF.